The sequence of this T cell receptor (beta chain) was determined in a study of blood T cell repertoires in COVID-19. Study background: Collection of acute and convalescent COVID-19 samples took place in the United States, Italy and Spain. Sample material is recorded as cDNA or gDNA derived from T cells, B-cell-depleted T cells, or PBMCs.

This CDR3 region has 14 residues. The germline V gene encodes CDR1 MNHEY and CDR2 SVGAGI. V was trimmed by 2 bases and J by 7 bases, leaving 12 bases between them. Authors' data handling: Amplified reference gene primers provided the basis for estimating nucleated cell counts. The table came from immunoSEQ multiplex PCR; TCRdb's copy has only in-frame clones and leaves some out. That table furnishes V, J and clone size, whereas the DNA furnished D and trimming. The sample lists some 80,000 clones, about three quarters occurring once. This clonotype was sampled from a woman of 80 years or more with active or convalescent COVID-19. The specimen was peripheral blood. The chain couples TRBV6-5 to TRBJ1-5; possibly TRBD1 for D (5 bases). CDR3 residues: CASSYLGGEQPQHF. In DNA, the CDR3 is TGTGCCAGCAGTTACCTGGGGGGAGAGCAGCCCCAGCATTTT.